These 2 T cell receptor beta chains share one sample of origin, sequenced in a study of T-cell memory formation after mild COVID-19. Each CDR3 protein gets one entry after TCRdb re-called the 5' RACE reads with MiXCR. The top ten hold under 45% of the sample, which has 75,000 to 95,000 distinct CDR3 sequences, more than 13% seen once. The sequencing input was PBMCs or a T cell subset sorted from them (not recorded which). These receptors were taken from a man between 18 and 29 years old who had mild COVID-19 (a few samples of this study predate the infection). Cell type and time point are not known.

Comment on this clonotype: A read error may produce the germline difference seen at one junction end. The chain carries TRBV20-1 and TRBJ1-1; no firm D call. Germline V gives CDR1 DFQATT, CDR2 SNEGSKA (reference sequence). This CDR3 contains 15 residues. The CDR3 sequence is CSDRDWEGLNTEAFF. CDR3 sequence (DNA): TGCAGTGATAGAGACTGGGAGGGCCTGAACACTGAAGCTTTCTTT.

This rearrangement joins TRBV7-3 to TRBJ2-1; 8 bases map to TRBD2. This CDR3 is 15 amino acids long. Germline CDR1 SGHTA, CDR2 FQGTGA. The J segment lost 2 bases and the V segment lost 5 bases, leaving 5 bases of the junction unmatched. CDR3 nucleotides: TGTGCCAGCAGCCCAAGCGGGGGACCCTACAATGAGCAGTTCTTC. Encoded protein: CASSPSGGPYNEQFF.